The 14 T cell receptor beta chains below were found in one sample sequenced in a study of regulatory T cells in long-lasting Graves disease. Time point indicated: newly diagnosed GD, antithyroid drugs for less than 3 months. TCR sequences were obtained from RNA taken from PBMCs. Researchers made TCR beta libraries by using iRepertoire HTBI primers and running Arm-PCR on CDR3 regions. TCRdb redid the calling of the multiplex PCR reads with MiXCR, one entry per CDR3 protein. In the table there are a few hundred thousand distinct CDR3 sequences, approximately 15% of which are singletons. The sample was also linked to a second study, of T cells in Graves' hyperthyroidism and ophthalmopathy.

The source material was peripheral blood mononuclear cells (PBMCs), sampled at new diagnosis, from a patient treated with antithyroid drugs. The receptors were sampled from a woman in her 50s with Graves disease.

In this sample, this clonotype turned up many times. The chain links TRBV11-2 to TRBJ2-2; TRBD1 aligns across 9 bases. V was pared by 5 bases and J by 4 bases, with 2 bases of the junction left unmatched. The CDR3 has 14 residues. Germline CDR1 reads SGHAT; CDR2 reads FQNNGV. The CDR3 spells CASSRQGGTGELFF. CDR3 sequence (DNA): TGTGCCAGCAGCCGACAGGGGGGCACCGGGGAGCTGTTTTTT.

This clonotype was observed a few times. The J gene is TRBJ2-3, the V gene TRBV6-1; D is undetermined. Gene TRBJ2-7 matches the end of the DNA better, so the J call may be wrong. The CDR3 totals 14 residues. Per the germline V gene, CDR1 is MNHNS and CDR2 is SASEGT. The CDR3 DNA reads as TGTGCCAGCAGTGCAATAGCCAGCAGCTACGAGCAGTACTTC. It translates to CASSAIASSYEQYF.

This clonotype was seen at least ten times. The chain couples TRBV2 to TRBJ2-7, with D perhaps TRBD1 (6 bases). The CDR3 extends over 14 amino acids. Germline CDR1 and CDR2: SNHLY and FYNNEI. V lost 3 bases and J 2 bases, leaving 11 bases between the germline ends. Here the CDR3 reads CASSETGDAYEQYF. DNA for the CDR3: TGTGCCAGCAGTGAGACAGGCGATGCCTACGAGCAGTACTTC. The variable domain in full, with the rest retrieved from reference TRBV2 and TRBJ2-7, is EPEVTQTPSHQVTQMGQEVILRCVPISNHLYFYWYRQILGQKVEFLVSFYNNEISEKSEIFDDQFSVERPDGSNFTLKIRSTKLEDSAMYFCASSETGDAYEQYFGPGTRLTVT.

There are many counts of this clonotype. The V gene is TRBV20-1, the J gene TRBJ1-1; 11 nucleotides align to TRBD1. V trimming: 6 bases; J trimming: 0 bases; junction bases outside the gene matches: 6. Germline CDR1 and CDR2: DFQATT and SNEGSKA (reference sequence). The CDR3 has 15 amino acids. CDR3 region: CSAMDRGQMNTEAFF. The DNA for the CDR3 is TGCAGTGCCATGGACAGGGGGCAGATGAACACTGAAGCTTTCTTT.

This clonotype has more than one count but fewer than ten. V usage is TRBV11-3 and J usage is TRBJ1-1; D is ambiguous. Germline lookup yields CDR1 SGHNT and CDR2 YENEEA. This CDR3 is 13 amino acids long. Between the trimmed V and J ends, which lost 0 bases and 8 bases, there was a span of 10 bases. This CDR3 reads CASSLDVQTEAFF. CDR3 sequence (DNA): TGTGCCAGCAGCTTAGATGTTCAGACAGAAGCTTTCTTT.

In this sample, this clonotype turned up many times. This chain links TRBV28 with TRBJ2-7, with D tentatively TRBD1 (6 bases). V gave up 4 bases and J gave up 0 bases, with 10 bases separating them. The CDR3 covers 14 residues. Germline V gene lookup returns CDR1 MDHEN and CDR2 SYDVKM. DNA for the CDR3: TGTGCCAGCAGTTCTTGGACAGACTCCTACGAGCAGTACTTC. Residues: CASSSWTDSYEQYF.

This clonotype was recorded a few times. The chain has TRBV10-3 and TRBJ1-3, with D possibly matching TRBD1 (5 bases). CDR1 ENHRY and CDR2 SYGVKD come from the germline V gene. V shed 0 bases and J shed 0 bases, with 15 bases lying between them. The CDR3 is made up of 18 amino acids. The DNA of the CDR3 is TGTGCCATCAGTGAGTCTCCGACCGGGACGAACTCTGGAAACACCATATATTTT. Translation: CAISESPTGTNSGNTIYF.

This clonotype was seen ten or more times. The chain carries TRBV5-1 and TRBJ2-1; 7 bases agree with TRBD1. J was trimmed by 3 bases and V by 0 bases; bases with no gene match: 3. This CDR3 has 15 residues. Germline values: CDR1 SGHRS, CDR2 YFSETQ. The CDR3 nucleotides are TGCGCCAGCAGCTTGGACAGGGGAAACTACAATGAGCAGTTCTTC. Its translation: CASSLDRGNYNEQFF.

About this clonotype: Being one base from a much bigger clone, this may be a read error. The chain combines TRBV28 with TRBJ1-2; D perhaps matches TRBD1 (6 bases). V was shortened by 5 bases and J by 4 bases, with 14 bases between the two germline ends. This CDR3 region has 14 residues. Germline lookup yields CDR1 MDHEN and CDR2 SYDVKM. Here the CDR3 DNA reads TGTGCCAGCAGTCCCGGGACACTAAGCTATGGCTACACCTTC. Translated, it gives CASSPGTLSYGYTF.

This clonotype was counted ten times or more. One end of the junction fails to match germline, which may point to a read error. V gene TRBV5-1 combines with J gene TRBJ2-3; 7 nucleotides match TRBD1. Germline CDR1 SGHRS, CDR2 YFSETQ. The CDR3 totals 14 residues. The CDR3 sequence: CASSPGQSTDTQYF. The CDR3 coding sequence is TGTGCCAGCAGCCCGGGACAGAGCACAGATACGCAGTATTTT.

This clonotype was seen many times. V and J are TRBV12-3 or TRBV12-4 and TRBJ2-1, with D perhaps matching TRBD2 (6 bases). The CDR3 has 13 amino acids. V gave up 3 bases and J gave up 6 bases, with 9 bases separating them. The CDR3 protein is CASSFLGGNEQFF. CDR3 in DNA: TGTGCCAGCAGTTTTTTGGGGGGCAATGAGCAGTTCTTC.

This clonotype occurred many times. The chain uses TRBV7-9 and TRBJ2-1, with D uncertain. The CDR3 spans 10 residues. CDR1 SEHNR and CDR2 FQNEAQ come from the germline V gene (reference sequence). Between the trimmed V and J ends, which lost 5 bases and 9 bases, there was a span of 5 bases. The CDR3 DNA is TGTGCCAGCAGCGGATCTGAGCAGTTCTTC. Translated, it gives CASSGSEQFF.

Note on this clonotype: Just one base apart from a much larger clone, this may be a read error. The chain combines TRBV28 with TRBJ1-1; 7 bases fit TRBD1. CDR1 is MDHEN and CDR2 is SYDVKM in the germline V gene. The length of the CDR3 is 16 residues. In DNA, the CDR3 is TGTGCCAGCAGTGACTTCCAGGGGGGTGCGAACGCTGAAGCTTTCTTT. Translated: CASSDFQGGANAEAFF.

This clonotype was seen a few times. V usage is TRBV27 and J usage is TRBJ2-6; 11 bases agree with TRBD2. This CDR3 region has 18 residues. The germline CDR1 and CDR2 sequences are MNHEY and SMNVEV (reference sequence). V shed 3 bases and J 1 base; nucleotides not matched to a gene: 5. The CDR3 loop is CASSFRLAGKSGANVLTF. CDR3 in DNA: TGTGCCAGCAGTTTTAGACTAGCGGGAAAGTCTGGGGCCAACGTCCTGACTTTC.